The next 14 T cell receptor beta chains were all read from a single sample in a study of blood T cell repertoires in COVID-19. Produced via immunoSEQ multiplex PCR; TCRdb's table is partial and in-frame only. The repertoire consists of tens of thousands of clones, with approximately 86% occurring once and the leading ten covering 5% to 6.5%. Sequenced sample: peripheral blood. The receptors derive from a woman aged 45 to 65 with acute or convalescent COVID-19.

The CDR3 loop is CASSRRSTGTANYGYTF. The DNA for the CDR3 is TGTGCCAGTAGCCGAAGGTCGACAGGAACAGCTAACTATGGCTACACCTTC. The rearrangement links TRBV19 to TRBJ1-2; D might be TRBD1 (6 bases). The V end was cut by 6 bases, the J end by 0 bases, with 20 bases between. Germline CDR1 is LNHDA and CDR2 is SQIVND (reference sequence). The CDR3 consists of 17 residues. Complete variable domain (other parts from reference TRBV19 and TRBJ1-2): DGGITQSPKYLFRKEGQNVTLSCEQNLNHDAMYWYRQDPGQGLRLIYYSQIVNDFQKGDIAEGYSVSREKKESFPLTVTSAQKNPTAFYLCASSRRSTGTANYGYTFGSGTRLTVV.

This clone came up once. This chain uses TRBV18 with TRBJ1-1, with a weak D call TRBD1 (5 bases). The germline V gene encodes CDR1 KGHSH and CDR2 LQKENI. The V and J ends lost 2 bases and 4 bases respectively, with 11 bases between them. The CDR3 loop spans 14 amino acids. The CDR3 protein is CASSPGALGTEAFF. The CDR3 DNA sequence: TGTGCCAGCTCACCAGGGGCGCTTGGCACTGAAGCTTTCTTT. The full variable domain, its missing parts supplied by reference TRBV18 and TRBJ1-1, is NAGVMQNPRHLVRRRGQEARLRCSPMKGHSHVYWYRQLPEEGLKFMVYLQKENIIDESGMPKERFSAEFPKEGPSILRIQQVVRGDSAAYFCASSPGALGTEAFFGQGTRLTVV.

The CDR3 protein is CASSLVSEQFF. DNA for the CDR3: TGTGCCAGCAGTTTAGTCAGTGAGCAGTTCTTC. The chain is built from TRBV12-3 or TRBV12-4 and TRBJ2-1; no firm D call. This CDR3 is built from 11 residues. V lost 1 base to trimming and J lost 9 bases, with 4 bases between them.

This sequence joins TRBV3-1 (or the pseudogene TRBV3-2) and TRBJ2-1, with TRBD2 matching over 10 bases. V shed 4 bases and J 2 bases; nucleotides not matched to a gene: 8. CDR1 and CDR2 from the germline V gene are LGHDT and YNNKEL (reference sequence). The CDR3 covers 17 residues. The CDR3 sequence: CASSRQLGTSAYNEQFF. In DNA, the CDR3 is TGTGCCAGCAGCCGGCAGCTAGGGACTAGCGCCTACAATGAGCAGTTCTTC.

The V and J genes are TRBV9 and TRBJ2-2, with a possible D match to TRBD1 (5 bases). The length of the CDR3 is 11 residues. Germline V gene data show CDR1 as SGDLS and CDR2 as YYNGEE. Trimming removed 5 bases at V and 6 bases at J, with 5 bases between. CDR3 protein: CASRGAGELFF. DNA for the CDR3: TGTGCCAGCAGAGGGGCCGGGGAGCTGTTTTTT.

Details on this clone: Other DNA sequences in this sample translate to the same CDR3. The V call is TRBV3-1 (or the pseudogene TRBV3-2), the J call TRBJ1-1; D is possibly TRBD1 (5 bases). The V gene's germline CDR1 is LGHDT and CDR2 YNNKEL (reference sequence). Trimming removed 1 base at V and 1 base at J, with 7 bases between. CDR3 length: 14 residues. Here the CDR3 reads CASSQGQRNTEAFF. CDR3 bases: TGTGCCAGCAGCCAAGGACAGAGGAACACTGAAGCTTTCTTT.

The sample holds a few counts of this clone. The J gene is TRBJ1-6, the V gene TRBV2; no clear D gene. Germline V gene lookup returns CDR1 SNHLY and CDR2 FYNNEI. Trimming left V 2 bases short and J 10 bases short, with 12 bases between. The CDR3 is 14 residues long. The CDR3 loop reads CASSEWVPGSPLHF. As DNA, the CDR3 is TGTGCCAGCAGTGAATGGGTCCCCGGGTCACCCCTCCACTTT.

The V gene is TRBV6-1, the J gene TRBJ2-6; the match to TRBD1 covers 7 bases. J was trimmed by 0 bases and V by 4 bases; bases with no gene match: 6. Germline CDR1 reads MNHNS; CDR2 reads SASEGT. The CDR3 has 17 amino acids. In DNA form, the CDR3 reads TGTGCCAGCAGTGTATCAGGGGGTGCCTCTGGGGCCAACGTCCTGACTTTC. The encoded protein is CASSVSGGASGANVLTF.

With regard to this clone: Other nucleotide sequences in the sample specify the same CDR3. The gene calls are TRBV27 and TRBJ2-7, with D maybe TRBD2 (5 bases). The CDR3 is made up of 17 amino acids. Trimming pared 3 bases from V and 5 bases from J, leaving 23 bases between. CDR1 is MNHEY, CDR2 SMNVEV, per germline (reference sequence). As DNA, the CDR3 is TGTGCCAGCAGTTTTCTGGGAGTGGCTAGTGGGAGAAACGAGCAGTACTTC. Translation: CASSFLGVASGRNEQYF.

The rearrangement links TRBV2 to TRBJ1-2; D might be TRBD1 (5 bases). V was cut by 9 bases and J by 8 bases, with 16 bases left in between. The CDR3 consists of 12 residues. Germline V CDR1 and CDR2: SNHLY, FYNNEI. The CDR3, as DNA: TGTGCCAGTGGGGGGACGGCGTCGGGCTACACCTTC. Its protein product is CASGGTASGYTF.

This chain links TRBV12-2 with TRBJ1-4. TRBV12-2 is flagged as a pseudogene. The CDR3 has 11 residues. CDR3 nucleotides: TGTGCAAGTCGCTTTTCTAAAAAACTGTTTTTT. Translating gives CASRFSKKLFF.

The chain joins TRBV25-1 to TRBJ1-2; D is unclear. CDR1 is MGHDK and CDR2 is SYGVNS in the germline V gene. CDR3 length equals 14 residues. V gave up 0 bases and J gave up 2 bases, with 7 bases separating them. CDR3 DNA: TGTGCCAGCAGTGAATACATGTCCAACTATGGCTACACCTTC. It encodes CASSEYMSNYGYTF.

The chain joins TRBV28 to TRBJ2-3; maybe TRBD1 (5 bases). The germline V gene has CDR1 MDHEN and CDR2 SYDVKM. The CDR3 runs to 15 residues. V dropped 6 bases and J dropped 1 base, with 14 bases sitting between them. CDR3: CASSAQGGGTDTQYF. The CDR3 nucleotides are TGTGCCAGCAGCGCTCAGGGTGGGGGCACAGATACGCAGTATTTT.

The J gene is TRBJ1-1, the V gene TRBV6-5; maybe TRBD1 (5 bases). V was shortened by 6 bases and J by 0 bases, with 14 bases between the two germline ends. This CDR3 is 15 amino acids long. Germline CDR1 MNHEY, CDR2 SVGAGI. The CDR3, as DNA: TGTGCCAGCAGGAGACAGAGACCCATGAACACTGAAGCTTTCTTT. Translated, it gives CASRRQRPMNTEAFF.